The 15 T cell receptor beta chains listed next were all sequenced from one sample in a study of T cell responses to AZD1222 COVID-19 vaccine. Clones were read by immunoSEQ multiplex PCR, and TCRdb kept only the in-frame ones, dropping some. The table has about 130,000 clones, around 94% seen once; the top ten hold roughly 7%. Sequencing was performed on peripheral blood, taken on day 0 of AZD1222 vaccination. The origin of the receptors is an adult in good health.

This chain joins TRBV30 and TRBJ2-3; no reliable D call. CDR1 and CDR2 (germline): GTSNPN, SVGIG (reference sequence). The CDR3 sequence is 12 residues long. V shed 2 bases and J shed 5 bases, with 8 bases lying between them. CDR3: CAWSRRGDTQYF. The CDR3 coding sequence is TGTGCCTGGAGTCGAAGAGGAGATACGCAGTATTTT.

This rearrangement joins TRBV3-1 (or the pseudogene TRBV3-2) to TRBJ2-1; a weak D match, TRBD1 (6 bases). With 3 bases removed from V and 8 bases from J, the gap between germline ends came to 32 bases. In germline, CDR1 is LGHDT, CDR2 YNNKEL (reference sequence). The CDR3 has 20 residues. As DNA, the CDR3 is TGTGCCAGCAGCCATCTTTTGGGGTATGGACAGCCGGAGTTATCTGATGAGCAGTTCTTC. It specifies CASSHLLGYGQPELSDEQFF.

The chain uses TRBV28 and TRBJ2-5; 15 bases are a match to TRBD2. The CDR3 contains 20 residues. CDR1 and CDR2 from the germline V gene are MDHEN and SYDVKM. Trimming took 6 bases from V and 2 from J; bases not matched to a gene: 16. CDR3 coding DNA: TGTGCCAGCAGCGCACCTCCGGGACTAGCGGGAGGCACACGTCAAGAGACCCAGTACTTC. Amino acid sequence: CASSAPPGLAGGTRQETQYF. The whole variable domain, remainder taken from reference TRBV28 and TRBJ2-5, is DVKVTQSSRYLVKRTGEKVFLECVQDMDHENMFWYRQDPGLGLRLIYFSYDVKMKEKGDIPEGYSVSREKKERFSLILESASTNQTSMYLCASSAPPGLAGGTRQETQYFGPGTRLLVL.

J is TRBJ1-2 and V is TRBV18, with D possibly matching TRBD1 (5 bases). The CDR3 runs 17 residues. CDR1 is KGHSH and CDR2 is LQKENI in the germline V gene. V gave up 4 bases and J gave up 4 bases, with 22 bases separating them. CDR3 DNA: TGTGCCAGCTCACTGGGGACCGGGAGGATTCGGGGCTATGGCTACACCTTC. Encoded protein: CASSLGTGRIRGYGYTF.

This chain uses TRBV6-2 or TRBV6-3 with TRBJ1-2; D possibly corresponds to TRBD1 (6 bases). Trimming took 2 bases from V and 4 from J, leaving 14 bases between them. The CDR3 sequence is 15 residues long. The V gene's germline CDR1 is MNHEY and CDR2 SVGEGT. This chain's CDR3 is CASSYLRVDSYGYTF. The CDR3 bases are TGTGCCAGCAGTTACCTAAGGGTGGACAGCTATGGCTACACCTTC.

V is TRBV19 and J is TRBJ1-3; tentatively, D is TRBD1 (5 bases). With 5 bases removed from V and 0 bases from J, the gap between germline ends came to 14 bases. The CDR3 totals 16 residues. Germline V gene lookup returns CDR1 LNHDA and CDR2 SQIVND (reference sequence). CDR3 loop: CASSQSQAISGNTIYF. CDR3 in DNA: TGTGCCAGTAGTCAGTCACAGGCGATCTCTGGAAACACCATATATTTT.

This clone was counted once. The chain recombines TRBV30 with TRBJ2-1; maybe TRBD1 (6 bases). The germline CDR1 and CDR2 sequences are GTSNPN and SVGIG (reference sequence). This CDR3 comprises 15 residues. Trimming left V 0 bases short and J 12 bases short, with 21 bases between. This CDR3 reads CAWSVGRGIVVGQFF. The CDR3 region has the DNA TGTGCCTGGAGTGTGGGCAGGGGCATAGTAGTTGGGCAGTTCTTC.

The rearrangement links TRBV10-3 to TRBJ1-6; tentative D call: TRBD1 (6 bases). Germline CDR1 is ENHRY and CDR2 is SYGVKD. V was trimmed by 6 bases and J by 6 bases, leaving 9 bases between them. This CDR3 spans 13 amino acids. CDR3 in DNA: TGTGCCATCAGGACGGGGGCTAATTCACCCCTCCACTTT. As protein: CAIRTGANSPLHF.

V and J are TRBV18 and TRBJ2-7; TRBD2 is a possible D gene (6 bases). The germline V gene encodes CDR1 KGHSH and CDR2 LQKENI. Deletions cut 3 bases from V and 4 bases from J, with 16 bases between. The CDR3 extends over 15 amino acids. The CDR3 DNA sequence: TGTGCCAGCTCACCTCGAGGCGGGGCCAGGTACGAGCAGTACTTC. Translating gives CASSPRGGARYEQYF. Drawing the rest from reference TRBV18 and TRBJ2-7, the complete variable domain is NAGVMQNPRHLVRRRGQEARLRCSPMKGHSHVYWYRQLPEEGLKFMVYLQKENIIDESGMPKERFSAEFPKEGPSILRIQQVVRGDSAAYFCASSPRGGARYEQYFGPGTRLTVT.

The V call is TRBV27, the J call TRBJ1-5; D not certain. Trimming removed 5 bases from V and 6 bases from J, with 17 bases in between. This CDR3 comprises 15 residues. Germline V gene sequence: CDR1 MNHEY, CDR2 SMNVEV (reference sequence). For the CDR3, the DNA is TGTGCCAGCAGTCCCTCGGGGAGGACCAGTCAGCCCCAGCATTTT. As protein: CASSPSGRTSQPQHF.

This sequence joins TRBV9 and TRBJ2-3; D uncertain. Germline V lookup: CDR1 SGDLS, CDR2 YYNGEE. V was trimmed by 0 bases and J by 3 bases, leaving 8 bases between them. There are 14 residues in the CDR3. The chain's CDR3 is CASSVALGTDTQYF. The CDR3 bases are TGTGCCAGCAGCGTAGCTCTGGGGACAGATACGCAGTATTTT.

The chain employs TRBV4-1 and TRBJ2-5, with D tentatively TRBD2 (6 bases). V lost 1 base to trimming and J lost 5 bases, with 11 bases between them. The CDR3 runs 14 residues. CDR1 and CDR2 (germline): MGHRA, YSYEKL. CDR3 nucleotide sequence: TGCGCCAGCAGCCAAGTTCGCGGGACCGAGACCCAGTACTTC. It yields the protein CASSQVRGTETQYF.

This chain uses TRBV6-5 with TRBJ2-5, with no clear D. The ends were cut back, 5 bases at V and 0 bases at J, with 7 bases in the middle. The CDR3 is 13 amino acids. Germline V CDR1 and CDR2: MNHEY, SVGAGI. This CDR3 reads CASSPPYQETQYF. The CDR3 DNA reads TGTGCCAGCAGTCCCCCTTACCAAGAGACCCAGTACTTC.

The chain has TRBV27 and TRBJ1-6; D unresolved. The V gene lost 5 bases and the J gene lost 4 bases, with 15 bases spanning the gap. The germline gives CDR1 MNHEY, CDR2 SMNVEV (reference sequence). The CDR3 length is 16 residues. CDR3: CASSATPQGYNSPLHF. CDR3 DNA: TGTGCCAGCAGTGCGACCCCCCAAGGGTATAATTCACCCCTCCACTTT.

The chain links TRBV18 to TRBJ1-1; TRBD1 matches at 9 bases. The CDR3 is made up of 15 amino acids. The trim removed 8 bases at V and 0 bases at J, leaving 7 bases unmatched. CDR1 KGHSH and CDR2 LQKENI come from the germline V gene. CDR3 sequence: CASRGDRAMNTEAFF. The DNA for the CDR3 is TGTGCCAGCCGGGGGGACAGGGCGATGAACACTGAAGCTTTCTTT.